This TCR beta chain was documented in a study of OX40 agonist ivuxolimab in advanced cancers. Background on the study: Of mixed ages from about 23 to 90 and averaging roughly 64 years, the group was about 86% male.

Per germline, CDR1 MNHEY and CDR2 SVGAGI. The V end lost 0 bases, the J end lost 6 bases, and 9 bases lay between the germline ends. This CDR3 contains 13 residues. The data were produced by immunoSEQ multiplex PCR, yet TCRdb's version contains in-frame clones alone and is incomplete. The data contain about 61,000 clones, approximately 92% of them singletons. The clonotype comes from an adult with an advanced solid tumor such as melanoma, head and neck, liver or kidney cancer. The specimen was CD4+ or CD8+ T cells sorted from blood, collected in a trial of the OX40 agonist ivuxolimab. The chain uses TRBV6-5 and TRBJ2-7; tentatively, D is TRBD1 (5 bases). Here the CDR3 DNA reads TGTGCCAGCAGTTACTCGCAGGGCGGCGAGCAGTACGTC. It specifies CASSYSQGGEQYV.